These T cell receptor beta chains were read from a single sample in a study of CD8 T cells in Susac syndrome. MiXCR, applied by TCRdb to the immunoSEQ multiplex PCR reads, yields one record per CDR3 protein. The table includes around 280,000 distinct CDR3 sequences, 70% to 90% detected once. Source material: CD8+ T cells from PBMCs. The receptor set was obtained from a human donor with multiple sclerosis. Both conserved end residues are part of each CDR3. D genes are given only for firm matches. Only part of the rows carry a size: once, few, many, or a class if the clone is expanded.

clone_size: few
v_call: TRBV28
d_call: TRBD2
j_call: TRBJ2-2
cdr3_nt: TGTGCCAGCAGTTCCCTGCGGGAGGCGAACACCGGGGAGCTGTTTTTT
cdr3_aa: CASSSLREANTGELFF

clone_size: NA
v_call: TRBV27
d_call: NA
j_call: TRBJ2-3
cdr3_nt: TGTGCCACGACTACCCGGGGGACTAGCACAGATACGCAGTATTTT
cdr3_aa: CATTTRGTSTDTQYF

clone_size: NA
v_call: TRBV7-9
d_call: NA
j_call: TRBJ1-5
cdr3_nt: TGTGCCAGCAGACACGACAGCAATCAGCCCCAGCATTTT
cdr3_aa: CASRHDSNQPQHF

clone_size: once
v_call: TRBV12-3/TRBV12-4
d_call: TRBD1
j_call: TRBJ2-7
cdr3_nt: TGTGCCAGCAGTTCCCGGGACAGAGAGTACGAGCAGTACTTC
cdr3_aa: CASSSRDREYEQYF

clone_size: NA
v_call: TRBV11-2
d_call: NA
j_call: TRBJ2-1
cdr3_nt: TGTGCCAGCAGCCTCGACGGGAACCCCTACAATGAGCAGTTCTTC
cdr3_aa: CASSLDGNPYNEQFF

clone_size: NA
v_call: TRBV19
d_call: NA
j_call: TRBJ2-2
cdr3_nt: TGTGCCACTAAGGGCCTAGTTTTCCCCGGGGAGCTGTTTTTT
cdr3_aa: CATKGLVFPGELFF

clone_size: NA
v_call: TRBV9
d_call: TRBD1
j_call: TRBJ1-1
cdr3_nt: TGTGCCAGCAGCGCTAAGACAGGGGCGAACACTGAAGCTTTCTTT
cdr3_aa: CASSAKTGANTEAFF

clone_size: NA
v_call: TRBV2
d_call: NA
j_call: TRBJ2-1
cdr3_nt: TGTGCCAGCAGTGACCTGGAGGGGTTCTTC
cdr3_aa: CASSDLEGFF

clone_size: NA
v_call: TRBV27
d_call: NA
j_call: TRBJ2-2
cdr3_nt: TGTGCCAGCAGTTTAGGGACATCTTCCACCGGGGAGCTGTTTTTT
cdr3_aa: CASSLGTSSTGELFF

clone_size: NA
v_call: TRBV6-2/TRBV6-3
d_call: TRBD1
j_call: TRBJ2-1
cdr3_nt: TGTGCCAGCAGTTACTCTCCTCCGGACAGGGTAATAAATGAGCAGTTCTTC
cdr3_aa: CASSYSPPDRVINEQFF